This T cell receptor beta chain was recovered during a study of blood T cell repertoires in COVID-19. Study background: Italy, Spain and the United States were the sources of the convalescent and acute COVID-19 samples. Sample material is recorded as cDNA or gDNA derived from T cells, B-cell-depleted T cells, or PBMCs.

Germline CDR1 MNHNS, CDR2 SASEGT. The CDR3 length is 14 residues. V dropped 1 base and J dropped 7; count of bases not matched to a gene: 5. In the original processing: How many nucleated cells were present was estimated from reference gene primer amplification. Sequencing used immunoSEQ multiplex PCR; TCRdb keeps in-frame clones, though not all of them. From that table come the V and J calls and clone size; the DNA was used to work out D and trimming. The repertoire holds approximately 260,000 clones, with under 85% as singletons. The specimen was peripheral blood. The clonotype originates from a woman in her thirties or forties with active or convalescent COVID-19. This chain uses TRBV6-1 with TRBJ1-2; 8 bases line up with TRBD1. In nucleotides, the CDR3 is TGTGCCAGCAGTGAAGGGCAGGGGGCCGTTGGCTACACCTTC. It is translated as CASSEGQGAVGYTF.